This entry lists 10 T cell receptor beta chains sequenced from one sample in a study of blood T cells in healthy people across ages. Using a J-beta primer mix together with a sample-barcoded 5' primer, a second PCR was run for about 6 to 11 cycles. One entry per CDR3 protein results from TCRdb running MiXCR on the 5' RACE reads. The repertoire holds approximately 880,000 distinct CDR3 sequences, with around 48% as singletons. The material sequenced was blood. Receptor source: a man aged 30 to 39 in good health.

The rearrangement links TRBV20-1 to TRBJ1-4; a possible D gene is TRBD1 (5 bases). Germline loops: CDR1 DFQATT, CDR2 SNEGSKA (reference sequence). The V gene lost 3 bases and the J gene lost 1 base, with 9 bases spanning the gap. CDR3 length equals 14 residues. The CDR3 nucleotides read TGCAGTGCTAGGATCAGGGAAACTAATGAAAAACTGTTTTTT. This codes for CSARIRETNEKLFF.

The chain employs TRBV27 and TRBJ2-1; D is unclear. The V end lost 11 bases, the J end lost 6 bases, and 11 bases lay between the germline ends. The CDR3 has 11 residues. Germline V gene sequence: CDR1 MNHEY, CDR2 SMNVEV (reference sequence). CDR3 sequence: CASAEGNEQFF. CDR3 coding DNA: TGTGCCTCCGCAGAAGGCAATGAGCAGTTCTTC.

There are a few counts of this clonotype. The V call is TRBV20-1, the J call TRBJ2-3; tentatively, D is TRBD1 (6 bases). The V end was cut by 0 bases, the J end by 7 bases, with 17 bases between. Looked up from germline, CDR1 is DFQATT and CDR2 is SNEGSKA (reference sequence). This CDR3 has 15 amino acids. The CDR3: CSARDPGQGVNTQYF. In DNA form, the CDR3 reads TGCAGTGCTAGAGACCCGGGACAAGGGGTTAATACGCAGTATTTT.

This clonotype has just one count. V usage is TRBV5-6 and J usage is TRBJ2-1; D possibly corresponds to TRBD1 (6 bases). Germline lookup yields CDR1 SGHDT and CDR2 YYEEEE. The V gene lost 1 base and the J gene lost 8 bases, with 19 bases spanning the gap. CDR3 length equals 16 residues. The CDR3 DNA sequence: TGTGCCAGCAGCTTGCCGGGGCAGGGGACCACCGATGAGCAGTTCTTC. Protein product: CASSLPGQGTTDEQFF.

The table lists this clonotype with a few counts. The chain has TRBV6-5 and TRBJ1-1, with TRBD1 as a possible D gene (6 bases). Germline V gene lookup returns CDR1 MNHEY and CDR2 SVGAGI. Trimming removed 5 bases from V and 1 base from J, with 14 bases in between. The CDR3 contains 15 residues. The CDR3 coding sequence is TGTGCCAGCAGTGCCCTGGAAGGGGGGAACACTGAAGCTTTCTTT. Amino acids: CASSALEGGNTEAFF.

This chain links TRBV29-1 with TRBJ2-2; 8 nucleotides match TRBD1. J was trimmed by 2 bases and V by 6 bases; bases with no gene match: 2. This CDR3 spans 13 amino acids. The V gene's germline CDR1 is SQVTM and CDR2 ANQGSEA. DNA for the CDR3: TGCAGCGTGACAGGGGACAACACCGGGGAGCTGTTTTTT. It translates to CSVTGDNTGELFF.

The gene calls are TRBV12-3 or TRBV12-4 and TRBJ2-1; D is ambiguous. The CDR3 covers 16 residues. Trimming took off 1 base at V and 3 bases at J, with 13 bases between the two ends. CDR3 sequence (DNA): TGTGCCAGCAGTTTAGGTGTTACGGTTGGCTACAATGAGCAGTTCTTC. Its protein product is CASSLGVTVGYNEQFF.

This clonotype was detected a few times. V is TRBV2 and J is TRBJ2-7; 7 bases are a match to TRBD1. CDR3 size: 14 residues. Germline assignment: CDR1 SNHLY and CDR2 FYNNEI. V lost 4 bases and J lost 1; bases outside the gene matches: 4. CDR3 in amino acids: CASSGQGPSYEQYF. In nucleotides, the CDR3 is TGTGCCAGCAGTGGACAGGGTCCGTCCTACGAGCAGTACTTC.

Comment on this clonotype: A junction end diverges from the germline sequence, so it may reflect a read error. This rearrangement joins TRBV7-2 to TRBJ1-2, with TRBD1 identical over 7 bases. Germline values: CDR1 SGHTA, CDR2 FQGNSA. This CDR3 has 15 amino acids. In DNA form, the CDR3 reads TGTGCCGGCAGCTTACCTCGGGACAGCCACTATGGCTACACCTTC. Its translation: CAGSLPRDSHYGYTF.

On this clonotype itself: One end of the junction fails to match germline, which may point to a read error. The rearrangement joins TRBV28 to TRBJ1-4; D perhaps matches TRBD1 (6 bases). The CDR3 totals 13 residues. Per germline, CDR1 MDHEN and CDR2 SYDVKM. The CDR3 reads CASSSGGLRGLFF. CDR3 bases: TGCGCCAGTAGTTCCGGGGGCCTCCGGGGACTGTTTTTT.